This T cell receptor (beta chain) was captured in a study of shared clonotypes between healthy human individuals. Germline lookup yields CDR1 SGDLS and CDR2 YYNGEE. V was pared by 3 bases and J by 6 bases, with 10 bases between. This CDR3 comprises 13 residues. Profiled with immunoSEQ multiplex PCR; TCRdb holds only in-frame clones, not every one. The sample consists of more than 2,000,000 clones, more than 85% of them appearing once. The specimen was naive CD4+ T cells from PBMCs. As for subset: CD45RA+ positively selected. J is TRBJ1-5 and V is TRBV9; D not resolved. The clonotype originates from a man between 18 and 29 years old in good health. Some clones in this sample may be carry-over from other donors' samples. CDR3 sequence reads: CASSAGPTQPQHF. The CDR3 nucleotides are TGTGCCAGCAGCGCGGGCCCCACTCAGCCCCAGCATTTT.